The rows below give T cell receptor beta chains drawn from one sample of a study of CXCR3-negative and CXCR3-positive naive CD8 T cells. TCRdb reprocessed the 5' RACE reads; each CDR3 protein has one entry and no DNA is given. In all, the sample yields about 130,000 distinct CDR3 sequences. Sequences were obtained from naive CXCR3- CD8+ T cells from blood. These receptors originate from a human donor in good health. Some clones in this sample may be carry-over from other donors' samples. The CDR3 runs from the conserved cysteine through the conserved F or W.

j_gene: TRBJ2-1; v_gene: TRBV12-3/TRBV12-4; CDR3aa: CASSSATYLWNEQFF
j_gene: TRBJ2-2; v_gene: TRBV12-3/TRBV12-4; CDR3aa: CASSLTGRRPGADTGELFF
j_gene: TRBJ2-5; v_gene: TRBV5-4; CDR3aa: CASSLVQRGETQYF
j_gene: TRBJ2-2; v_gene: TRBV4-1; CDR3aa: CASSQTGGWGELFF
j_gene: TRBJ1-2; v_gene: TRBV4-2; CDR3aa: CASSQAKVGGQGDGYTF
j_gene: TRBJ2-1; v_gene: TRBV4-3; CDR3aa: CASSQGRGIEQFF
j_gene: TRBJ1-1; v_gene: TRBV29-1; CDR3aa: CSVTTTNTEAFF
j_gene: TRBJ2-5; v_gene: TRBV11-3; CDR3aa: CASSLGGRYQETQYF
j_gene: TRBJ2-3; v_gene: TRBV12-3/TRBV12-4; CDR3aa: CASTDFRDTQYF
j_gene: TRBJ2-2; v_gene: TRBV5-1; CDR3aa: CASSQGTGRTGELFF
j_gene: TRBJ2-7; v_gene: TRBV7-8; CDR3aa: CASRTAPDRDTVEQYF
j_gene: TRBJ2-7; v_gene: TRBV4-3; CDR3aa: CASSQDWTGPSYEQYF
j_gene: TRBJ1-1; v_gene: TRBV7-6; CDR3aa: CASSLEPGGRGPAAFF
j_gene: TRBJ2-3; v_gene: TRBV7-3; CDR3aa: CASSSGVFEREDTQYF
j_gene: TRBJ2-3; v_gene: TRBV2; CDR3aa: CASSSDRVVDTQYF
j_gene: TRBJ2-2; v_gene: TRBV15; CDR3aa: CATSRADTPNTGELFF
j_gene: TRBJ2-1; v_gene: TRBV29-1; CDR3aa: CSYHSYNEQFF
j_gene: TRBJ2-7; v_gene: TRBV29-1; CDR3aa: CSVEASGFSYEQYF
j_gene: TRBJ2-1; v_gene: TRBV28; CDR3aa: CASRQVLSGPDEQFF
j_gene: TRBJ2-7; v_gene: TRBV7-9; CDR3aa: CASSLAGLEGQAYEQYF